The 17 T cell receptor beta chains in this list originate from one sample, sequenced in a study of blood T cell repertoires in COVID-19. Data came from immunoSEQ multiplex PCR; TCRdb stores just in-frame clones and leaves some out. The data show 200,000 to 250,000 clones, less than 90% seen once. Material: peripheral blood. The receptor set was obtained from a man aged 30 to 45 with active or convalescent COVID-19.

The V call is TRBV28, the J call TRBJ2-1; possibly TRBD1 for D (6 bases). This CDR3 has 14 residues. Germline loops: CDR1 MDHEN, CDR2 SYDVKM. The V and J ends lost 5 bases and 6 bases respectively, with 14 bases between them. CDR3 loop: CASSPSGVFNEQFF. The CDR3, as DNA: TGTGCCAGCAGTCCGTCAGGGGTTTTCAATGAGCAGTTCTTC.

The CDR3 region has the DNA TGTGCCAGCAGTTTTTCGGGATGGGAGCAGTACTTC. It translates to CASSFSGWEQYF. The chain links TRBV12-3 or TRBV12-4 to TRBJ2-7; perhaps TRBD2 as D (5 bases). The CDR3 spans 12 residues. Between the trimmed V and J ends, which lost 3 bases and 7 bases, there was a span of 10 bases.

The rearrangement links TRBV18 to TRBJ2-5; a possible D gene is TRBD1 (6 bases). CDR1 KGHSH and CDR2 LQKENI come from the germline V gene. The CDR3 is 13 residues long. Trimming cost V 5 bases and J 2 bases, with 9 bases left between them. The CDR3 coding sequence is TGTGCCAGCTCATCCGGGACACAAGAGACCCAGTACTTC. This gives the protein CASSSGTQETQYF.

The chain combines TRBV7-3 with TRBJ2-7; 10 nucleotides align to TRBD1. The CDR3 runs to 15 residues. V gave up 5 bases and J gave up 0 bases; unmatched junction bases: 4. Looked up from germline, CDR1 is SGHTA and CDR2 is FQGTGA. This chain's CDR3 is CASSLGQGDSYEQYF. In DNA, the CDR3 is TGTGCCAGCAGCCTTGGACAGGGGGACTCCTACGAGCAGTACTTC.

The chain couples TRBV3-1 (or the pseudogene TRBV3-2) to TRBJ1-1; a possible D gene is TRBD1 (5 bases). Trimming took 7 bases from V and 6 from J, leaving 21 bases between them. The CDR3 loop spans 15 amino acids. Germline assignment: CDR1 LGHDT and CDR2 YNNKEL (reference sequence). CDR3 nucleotide sequence: TGTGCCAGCATCCCAAGGGGCTGGGTTGGGCCTGAAGCTTTCTTT. Translated, it gives CASIPRGWVGPEAFF.

The rearrangement links TRBV5-1 to TRBJ2-3, with TRBD1 as a possible D gene (6 bases). V lost 4 bases and J 0 bases, leaving 9 bases between the germline ends. The CDR3 contains 14 residues. CDR1 and CDR2 (germline): SGHRS, YFSETQ. In DNA, the CDR3 is TGCGCCAGCAGCGTGGACAGAAGCACAGATACGCAGTATTTT. This gives the protein CASSVDRSTDTQYF. The entire variable domain, with the rest obtained from reference TRBV5-1 and TRBJ2-3, is as follows: KAGVTQTPRYLIKTRGQQVTLSCSPISGHRSVSWYQQTPGQGLQFLFEYFSETQRNKGNFPGRFSGRQFSNSRSEMNVSTLELGDSALYLCASSVDRSTDTQYFGPGTRLTVL.

The gene calls are TRBV19 and TRBJ2-5, with D tentatively TRBD2 (7 bases). Germline CDR1 is LNHDA and CDR2 is SQIVND (reference sequence). The CDR3 has 14 amino acids. The germline V and J ends were trimmed by 5 bases and 4 bases, with 14 bases remaining between them. Written as DNA, the CDR3 is TGTGCCAGTAGTCCCCAGGGGAGGGCAGAGACCCAGTACTTC. Translated: CASSPQGRAETQYF.

This clone was seen a few times. This sequence joins TRBV4-3 and TRBJ2-3; maybe TRBD1 (5 bases). CDR3 size: 18 residues. With 4 bases removed from V and 6 bases from J, the gap between germline ends came to 26 bases. From germline, CDR1 is LGHNA and CDR2 YSLEER. The CDR3 here is CASSPTRGSGRWTDTQYF. In DNA, the CDR3 is TGCGCCAGCAGCCCGACCCGTGGTTCAGGGCGCTGGACGGATACGCAGTATTTT.

J is TRBJ1-3 and V is TRBV28; D is uncertain. The V and J ends lost 6 bases and 4 bases respectively, with 13 bases between them. The germline gives CDR1 MDHEN, CDR2 SYDVKM. The CDR3 sequence is 14 residues long. CDR3 nucleotides: TGTGCCAGCAGGCCCCCGGGGAGAGGAAACACCATATATTTT. This sequence encodes CASRPPGRGNTIYF.

The rearrangement joins TRBV4-2 to TRBJ2-5, with 10 bases lining up with TRBD2. The CDR3 has 17 amino acids. Trimming took 0 bases from V and 2 from J; bases not matched to a gene: 6. Germline V lookup: CDR1 LGHNA, CDR2 YNFKEQ. CDR3 bases: TGTGCCAGCAGCCAAGAAGCGACTAGCGGGCATCAAGAGACCCAGTACTTC. Translated: CASSQEATSGHQETQYF.

In its sample, this clone was seen once. The V and J genes are TRBV28 and TRBJ1-2, with 9 bases fitting TRBD1. From germline, CDR1 is MDHEN and CDR2 SYDVKM. Germline trimming cut 6 bases from V and 4 bases from J; bases unmatched to any gene: 6. This CDR3 region has 14 residues. The CDR3 is CASSWGQGLYGYTF. The CDR3 DNA reads TGTGCCAGCAGCTGGGGACAGGGCCTCTATGGCTACACCTTC.

This clone was seen many times. The rearrangement uses TRBV7-8 and TRBJ2-1; D ambiguous. This CDR3 is 13 amino acids long. Germline CDR1 is SGHVS and CDR2 is FQNEAQ. The V gene lost 1 base and the J gene lost 3 bases, with 4 bases spanning the gap. CDR3 nucleotide sequence: TGTGCCAGCAGCTTAGTTCTCTACAATGAGCAGTTCTTC. This encodes CASSLVLYNEQFF.

The chain carries TRBV5-1 and TRBJ2-4; maybe TRBD2 (5 bases). The germline gives CDR1 SGHRS, CDR2 YFSETQ. The CDR3 spans 15 residues. V shed 0 bases and J shed 7 bases, with 14 bases lying between them. The CDR3 here is CASSLVVGARNIQYF. For the CDR3, the DNA is TGCGCCAGCAGCTTGGTAGTGGGAGCTCGGAACATTCAGTACTTC.

The rearrangement joins TRBV6-5 to TRBJ2-5, with TRBD2 matching 7 bases. The J segment lost 6 bases and the V segment lost 6 bases, leaving 7 bases of the junction unmatched. Germline V lookup: CDR1 MNHEY, CDR2 SVGAGI. The CDR3 contains 13 residues. The CDR3 region is CASSPPGGQTQYF. CDR3 nucleotides: TGTGCCAGCAGCCCCCCGGGGGGACAGACCCAGTACTTC.

This rearrangement joins TRBV5-6 to TRBJ2-1; TRBD2 matches at 8 bases. CDR3 length: 16 amino acids. The V gene end was trimmed by 6 bases and the J gene end by 1 base; junction bases not matched to a gene: 9. Germline CDR1 is SGHDT and CDR2 is YYEEEE. DNA of the CDR3: TGTGCCAGCAAGTCCGGCGGGAGGAAATCCTACAATGAGCAGTTCTTC. Its translation is CASKSGGRKSYNEQFF.

This chain connects TRBV15 to TRBJ2-7, with 10 bases aligning to TRBD1. V lost 6 bases and J lost 5; bases outside the gene matches: 7. Per germline, CDR1 LNHNV and CDR2 YYDKDF (reference sequence). The CDR3 extends over 14 amino acids. The CDR3 reads CATSGTGVVNEQYF. In nucleotides, the CDR3 is TGTGCCACCAGTGGGACAGGGGTAGTAAACGAGCAGTACTTC.

This clone has just a few counts. This rearrangement joins TRBV4-1 to TRBJ1-5, with D perhaps TRBD1 (6 bases). Per germline, CDR1 MGHRA and CDR2 YSYEKL. Trimming shortened V by 1 base and J by 8 bases, and 12 bases separated the two germline ends. The CDR3 is made up of 14 amino acids. The CDR3 loop is CASSQVIGGEPQHF. CDR3 DNA: TGCGCCAGCAGCCAAGTAATAGGGGGTGAGCCCCAGCATTTT.